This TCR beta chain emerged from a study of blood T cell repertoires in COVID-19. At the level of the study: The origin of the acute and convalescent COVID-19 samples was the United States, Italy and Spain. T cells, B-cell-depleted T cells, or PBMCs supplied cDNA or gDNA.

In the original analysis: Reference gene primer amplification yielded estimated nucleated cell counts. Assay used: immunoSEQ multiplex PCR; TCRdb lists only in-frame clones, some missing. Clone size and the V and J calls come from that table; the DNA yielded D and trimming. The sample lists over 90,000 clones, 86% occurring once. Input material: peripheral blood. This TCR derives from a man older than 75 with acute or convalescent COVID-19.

For the CDR3, the DNA is TGTGCCATCAGTGATTACAGGGGCGCTGGAGATACGCAGTATTTT. Its protein is CAISDYRGAGDTQYF. The genes are TRBV10-3 and TRBJ2-3; 7 bases align to TRBD1. V dropped 3 bases and J dropped 5; count of bases not matched to a gene: 8. This CDR3 comprises 15 residues. Germline-derived CDR1 and CDR2 are ENHRY and SYGVKD.